This T cell receptor (beta chain) is from a study of cytomegalovirus exposure and HLA in healthy donors. Findings of the study overall: When presence/absence was analysed, sequencing depth was taken to be roughly uniform across donors. With DRB1 most and HLA-C fewest, TCR association rates differed between HLA loci in a later analysis. Later analysis associated a missense DCLRE1C variant with TCR beta V- and J-gene trimming. Altogether, 170 or so TCR beta chains were recorded as cytomegalovirus-associated.

The PCR was carried out with 60 Vbeta primers and 13 Jbeta primers. Method: immunoSEQ multiplex PCR; TCRdb's copy keeps in-frame clones and lacks some. The sample has some 180,000 clones; around 77% are singletons. V was cut by 1 base and J by 4 bases, with 10 bases left in between. The CDR3 contains 15 residues. Looked up from germline, CDR1 is SSHAT and CDR2 is FNYEAQ (reference sequence). Points on this clone: The antigen remains undetermined.

V and J are TRBV7-7 and TRBJ1-4, with D maybe TRBD1 (5 bases). The sample was PBMCs. This sequence was found in a woman aged 25-40 years in good health and CMV-seronegative. The CDR3 region is CASSLGRGFNEKLFF. CDR3 nucleotide sequence: TGTGCCAGCAGCTTAGGAAGGGGCTTTAATGAAAAACTGTTTTTT.